The 32 T cell receptor beta chains in this list originate from one sample, sequenced in a study of T cells in localized non-small cell lung cancer. Measured with immunoSEQ multiplex PCR; TCRdb has only the in-frame clones, and not every one. This table holds tens of thousands of clones, approximately 92% found once. This sample comprised peripheral blood, obtained before any cancer treatment. The receptors were sampled from a female donor over 55 with stage I lung adenocarcinoma.

This clone turned up a few times. The chain carries TRBV2 and TRBJ2-1; D uncertain. Trimming took 3 bases from V and 5 from J, leaving 8 bases between them. CDR3 length equals 13 residues. Germline loops: CDR1 SNHLY, CDR2 FYNNEI. CDR3 nucleotides: TGTGCCAGCAGTGACCGGCCTAACAATGAGCAGTTCTTC. Its protein is CASSDRPNNEQFF.

The gene calls are TRBV19 and TRBJ1-2, with TRBD1 matching 8 bases. The germline CDR1 and CDR2 sequences are LNHDA and SQIVND (reference sequence). J was trimmed by 6 bases and V by 5 bases; bases with no gene match: 14. The CDR3 extends over 16 amino acids. The CDR3 DNA follows: TGTGCCAGTAGTCCGACCAGGGACAGGTGGTGGGATGGCTACACCTTC. It translates to CASSPTRDRWWDGYTF.

The chain carries TRBV7-3 and TRBJ2-7, with D perhaps assigned TRBD1 or TRBD2 (5 bases each). Deletions cut 4 bases from V and 2 bases from J, with 15 bases between. In germline, CDR1 is SGHTA, CDR2 FQGTGA. This CDR3 is 15 amino acids long. The CDR3 sequence is CASSYGTLGAYEQYF. CDR3 nucleotides: TGTGCCAGCAGCTATGGGACGCTTGGAGCCTACGAGCAGTACTTC.

This chain links TRBV7-2 with TRBJ2-5; 10 bases fit TRBD1. There are 18 residues in the CDR3. In germline, CDR1 is SGHTA, CDR2 FQGNSA. J was trimmed by 4 bases and V by 0 bases; bases with no gene match: 11. Written as DNA, the CDR3 is TGTGCCAGCAGCTTAGCGCTTCGGGACAGGGGTATCGTAGAGACCCAGTACTTC. As protein: CASSLALRDRGIVETQYF.

V gene TRBV5-6 combines with J gene TRBJ2-5; 7 bases map to TRBD2. Germline CDR1 and CDR2: SGHDT and YYEEEE. CDR3 length: 14 residues. The V segment lost 3 bases and the J segment 5 bases; nucleotides outside the gene matches: 7. The CDR3 region is CASSSSGGLETQYF. CDR3 sequence (DNA): TGTGCCAGCAGCTCCTCGGGGGGACTGGAGACCCAGTACTTC.

The CDR3 sequence: CASSSPDRANYGYTF. The DNA for the CDR3 is TGTGCCAGCAGCTCCCCGGACAGAGCTAACTATGGCTACACCTTC. This chain links TRBV7-9 with TRBJ1-2; weak D call: TRBD1 (6 bases). Per the germline V gene, CDR1 is SEHNR and CDR2 is FQNEAQ (reference sequence). This CDR3 comprises 15 residues. V lost 4 bases, J lost 0 bases, and 12 bases lay in between.

Here the CDR3 DNA reads TGTGCCACCGGGGGGGGCTATGGCTACACCTTC. The encoded protein is CATGGGYGYTF. The V and J genes are TRBV6-5 and TRBJ1-2, with D possibly matching TRBD1 (5 bases). V lost 10 bases to trimming and J lost 4 bases, with 10 bases between them. Per the germline V gene, CDR1 is MNHEY and CDR2 is SVGAGI. There are 11 residues in the CDR3.

The rearrangement joins TRBV5-4 to TRBJ2-1, with 10 bases identical to TRBD1. Looked up from germline, CDR1 is SGHNT and CDR2 is YYREEE (reference sequence). CDR3 length equals 15 residues. V shed 2 bases, J shed 9 bases, and the junction held 8 bases outside the gene matches. The DNA of the CDR3 is TGTGCCAGCAGCTTCGGACAGGGGGGTAAGGGTGAGCAGTTCTTC. It specifies CASSFGQGGKGEQFF.

The chain joins TRBV7-9 to TRBJ2-1, with a weak D call TRBD2 (6 bases). Trimming took 5 bases from V and 9 from J, leaving 23 bases between them. The CDR3 loop spans 16 amino acids. From germline, CDR1 is SEHNR and CDR2 FQNEAQ (reference sequence). CDR3 nucleotides: TGTGCCAGCAGCGTCCAACTAGCCACTACTTTCTTTGAGCAGTTCTTC. It translates to CASSVQLATTFFEQFF.

The gene calls are TRBV10-3 and TRBJ1-2; no clear D. Between the trimmed V and J ends, which lost 1 base and 1 base, there was a span of 7 bases. This CDR3 has 14 amino acids. Germline V gives CDR1 ENHRY, CDR2 SYGVKD. The CDR3 sequence is CAISEYRNNYGYTF. DNA of the CDR3: TGTGCCATCAGTGAGTACAGAAATAACTATGGCTACACCTTC.

The chain links TRBV18 to TRBJ1-3; no definite D call. From germline, CDR1 is KGHSH and CDR2 LQKENI. The CDR3 extends over 15 amino acids. Trimming pared 8 bases from V and 0 bases from J, leaving 14 bases between. The CDR3 nucleotides are TGTGCCAGCAGCGAAAGGACGGACTCTGGAAACACCATATATTTT. Its translation is CASSERTDSGNTIYF.

The chain carries TRBV7-2 and TRBJ2-7; no clear D. Trimming removed 5 bases at V and 4 bases at J, with 6 bases between. The CDR3 contains 11 residues. CDR1 SGHTA and CDR2 FQGNSA come from the germline V gene. The CDR3 DNA reads TGTGCCAGCAGCAATCGATACGAGCAGTACGTC. It is translated as CASSNRYEQYV.

The gene calls are TRBV4-2 and TRBJ2-1; TRBD1 matches at 10 bases. J was trimmed by 8 bases and V by 0 bases; bases with no gene match: 10. The germline V gene has CDR1 LGHNA and CDR2 YNFKEQ. The CDR3 has 17 residues. As DNA, the CDR3 is TGTGCCAGCAGCCAAGATCTTGGGACAGGGGCTGCGGATGAGCAGTTCTTC. Translated: CASSQDLGTGAADEQFF.

V usage is TRBV10-3 and J usage is TRBJ1-6, with unresolved D. The CDR3 totals 11 residues. Trimming removed 3 bases from V and 10 bases from J, with 4 bases in between. CDR1 and CDR2 (germline): ENHRY, SYGVKD. DNA for the CDR3: TGTGCCATCAGTGATAGCTCACCCCTCCACTTT. Translated, it gives CAISDSSPLHF.

This chain links TRBV15 with TRBJ2-7; D remains ambiguous. The germline V gene has CDR1 LNHNV and CDR2 YYDKDF (reference sequence). This CDR3 has 15 amino acids. V lost 0 bases and J 3 bases, leaving 12 bases between the germline ends. The DNA for the CDR3 is TGTGCCACCAGCAGAGACAAGGGTGGGATCTACGAGCAGTACTTC. Residues: CATSRDKGGIYEQYF.

Points on this clone: The identical CDR3 is also encoded by other nucleotide sequences in the sample. The chain recombines TRBV5-1 with TRBJ2-5, with D possibly matching TRBD2 (6 bases). V gave up 4 bases and J gave up 0 bases, with 10 bases separating them. The germline V gene has CDR1 SGHRS and CDR2 YFSETQ. The CDR3 contains 14 residues. DNA for the CDR3: TGCGCCAGCAGCGGCGGGGACTACCAAGAGACCCAGTACTTC. Amino acids: CASSGGDYQETQYF.

This chain joins TRBV7-2 and TRBJ2-5, with D maybe TRBD1 (6 bases). Germline loops: CDR1 SGHTA, CDR2 FQGNSA. CDR3 length: 12 residues. With 5 bases removed from V and 7 bases from J, the gap between germline ends came to 11 bases. DNA for the CDR3: TGTGCCAGCAGCCCGATAGGGGGGACCCAGTACTTC. Translating it yields CASSPIGGTQYF.

This chain connects TRBV29-1 to TRBJ2-1, with TRBD1 matching 7 bases. J lost 4 bases, V lost 7 bases, and 7 bases had no gene match. Germline V gene data show CDR1 as SQVTM and CDR2 as ANQGSEA. CDR3 length: 13 amino acids. The CDR3 DNA sequence: TGCAGCGGACAGGGAAAGAGGTACAATGAGCAGTTCTTC. Its translation: CSGQGKRYNEQFF.

The chain uses TRBV6-6 and TRBJ2-5; 7 bases map to TRBD2. The trim removed 2 bases at V and 5 bases at J, leaving 8 bases unmatched. CDR1 and CDR2 from the germline V gene are MNHNY and SVGAGI (reference sequence). The CDR3 length is 15 residues. As DNA, the CDR3 is TGTGCCAGCAGTTACCGGGGAGGGGAGGGCGAGACCCAGTACTTC. Protein: CASSYRGGEGETQYF.

The rearrangement joins TRBV11-2 to TRBJ1-1, with TRBD1 identical over 7 bases. The CDR3 covers 14 residues. V was clipped by 3 bases and J by 1 base; unmatched bases: 2. CDR1 is SGHAT, CDR2 FQNNGV, per germline. The CDR3 protein is CASSLRGRNTEAFF. The CDR3 DNA reads as TGTGCCAGCAGCTTGAGGGGGCGGAACACTGAAGCTTTCTTT.

This clone was recorded once. CDR3 nucleotides: TGTGCCAGCAGTGACTCTTTAGGGGGCGTCGGCTACACCTTC. Its protein product is CASSDSLGGVGYTF. The chain has TRBV6-4 and TRBJ1-2; 7 nucleotides line up with TRBD1. Losses at the gene ends were 0 bases for V and 8 bases for J; bases not matched to a gene: 6. There are 14 residues in the CDR3. Germline lookup yields CDR1 MRHNA and CDR2 SNTAGT.

The chain is built from TRBV28 and TRBJ1-4; D is possibly TRBD1 (5 bases). The CDR3 has 17 amino acids. The germline V gene has CDR1 MDHEN and CDR2 SYDVKM. V was shortened by 4 bases and J by 0 bases, with 15 bases between the two germline ends. As DNA, the CDR3 is TGTGCCAGCAGTTCCCTAAGGAGGGGCTCAACTAATGAAAAACTGTTTTTT. Translation: CASSSLRRGSTNEKLFF.

The chain has TRBV9 and TRBJ2-1; the D gene is possibly TRBD1 (6 bases). Germline CDR1 is SGDLS and CDR2 is YYNGEE. Trimming removed 4 bases at V and 0 bases at J, with 17 bases between. This CDR3 has 17 residues. This CDR3 is CASSLPQGSGSYNEQFF. The CDR3 coding sequence is TGTGCCAGCAGCCTCCCTCAGGGGTCGGGCTCCTACAATGAGCAGTTCTTC.

V and J are TRBV5-4 and TRBJ2-1, with 9 nucleotides matching TRBD2. This CDR3 has 20 residues. Germline CDR1 reads SGHNT; CDR2 reads YYREEE (reference sequence). With V trimmed by 4 bases and J by 0 bases, 17 bases remained unmatched. The DNA for the CDR3 is TGTGCCAGCAGCCCGAAGGGAGCGGGGGGCCCCGATGGCTCCTACAATGAGCAGTTCTTC. This gives the protein CASSPKGAGGPDGSYNEQFF.

This chain connects TRBV29-1 to TRBJ1-4; D is unclear. CDR1 is SQVTM and CDR2 is ANQGSEA in the germline V gene. V dropped 6 bases and J dropped 0 bases, with 14 bases sitting between them. There are 15 residues in the CDR3. The CDR3 is CSVGKTGTTNEKLFF. CDR3 coding DNA: TGCAGCGTGGGAAAAACTGGAACAACTAATGAAAAACTGTTTTTT.

There are a few counts of this clone. The chain is built from TRBV5-1 and TRBJ1-4; weak D call: TRBD1 (6 bases). Germline V gene lookup returns CDR1 SGHRS and CDR2 YFSETQ. Trimming took 4 bases from V and 8 from J, leaving 18 bases between them. CDR3 length: 15 residues. CDR3 amino acids: CASSPGTGTSEKLFF. As DNA, the CDR3 is TGCGCCAGCAGCCCGGGAACAGGGACGTCGGAAAAACTGTTTTTT.

The V gene is TRBV7-6, the J gene TRBJ1-1; 9 bases fit TRBD1. Germline lookup yields CDR1 SGHVS and CDR2 FNYEAQ. Losses at the gene ends were 5 bases for V and 4 bases for J; bases not matched to a gene: 5. The CDR3 runs to 14 residues. The CDR3 region has the DNA TGTGCCAGCAGCCCTCGACAGGGGGTCACTGAAGCTTTCTTT. It specifies CASSPRQGVTEAFF.

V usage is TRBV19 and J usage is TRBJ2-5, with 7 bases fitting TRBD2. J lost 1 base, V lost 2 bases, and 4 bases had no gene match. The CDR3 is made up of 15 amino acids. Germline V gene lookup returns CDR1 LNHDA and CDR2 SQIVND (reference sequence). CDR3: CASSIMGGGQETQYF. In DNA form, the CDR3 reads TGTGCCAGTAGTATAATGGGGGGGGGCCAAGAGACCCAGTACTTC.

The genes are TRBV2 and TRBJ1-2, with TRBD1 matching 8 bases. Trimming cost V 8 bases and J 0 bases; bases outside gene matches: 26. The CDR3 is made up of 21 amino acids. Per germline, CDR1 SNHLY and CDR2 FYNNEI. CDR3 in amino acids: CASALGQGRRRDPRSNYGYTF. In DNA form, the CDR3 reads TGTGCCAGCGCGCTCGGACAGGGCCGGAGACGCGACCCCCGATCTAACTATGGCTACACCTTC.

V is TRBV19 and J is TRBJ2-6, with D unresolved. Trimming cost V 0 bases and J 0 bases, with 6 bases left between them. Per the germline V gene, CDR1 is LNHDA and CDR2 is SQIVND (reference sequence). CDR3 size: 16 residues. Here the CDR3 reads CASSIDSSSGANVLTF. Here the CDR3 DNA reads TGTGCCAGTAGTATAGACAGCAGCTCTGGGGCCAACGTCCTGACTTTC.

V usage is TRBV21-1 and J usage is TRBJ2-3; TRBD2, as called in the table, went unchecked against the DNA. TRBV21-1 is reported as a pseudogene. The CDR3 totals 17 residues. The CDR3 protein is CASSRGLAGGLTDTQYF. The CDR3 coding sequence is TGTGCCAGCAGCAGAGGACTAGCGGGGGGGCTTACAGATACGCAGTATTTT.

V is TRBV7-9 and J is TRBJ1-2, with a weak D call TRBD1 (5 bases). The V and J ends lost 2 bases and 6 bases respectively, with 13 bases between them. The CDR3 has 14 amino acids. Germline CDR1 and CDR2: SEHNR and FQNEAQ (reference sequence). CDR3 protein: CASSLTSGGDGYTF. CDR3 nucleotides: TGTGCCAGCAGCTTAACTTCCGGGGGGGATGGCTACACCTTC. The whole variable domain, remainder taken from reference TRBV7-9 and TRBJ1-2, is DTGVSQNPRHKITKRGQNVTFRCDPISEHNRLYWYRQTLGQGPEFLTYFQNEAQLEKSRLLSDRFSAERPKGSFSTLEIQRTEQGDSAMYLCASSLTSGGDGYTFGSGTRLTVV.